This TCR beta chain was retrieved from a study of beta chain features in type 1 diabetes. Study-level background: When patients were set against healthy donors, age, gender and cell yields were similar.

Sequencing targeted expressed TCRB transcripts, as all isolated RNA had been reverse transcribed. The method was immunoSEQ multiplex PCR; TCRdb's version includes in-frame clones alone and lacks a portion of them. The sample lists approximately 730,000 clones, around 15% occurring once. Around 120 mL of blood, on average, came from one heparinised draw per donor. CDR3 length: 12 amino acids. The V end lost 5 bases, the J end lost 3 bases, and 6 bases lay between the germline ends. Germline-derived CDR1 and CDR2 are MNHEY and SVGAGI. Worth noting for this clone: What it binds is unknown.

Findings and limits, study-wide: When Type 1 diabetes patients were examined, their TCRB CDR3s proved moderately but significantly shorter in all four CD4+ subsets. Individuals with type 1 diabetes displayed fewer insertions and more deletions at VDJ junctions.

The chain couples TRBV6-5 to TRBJ2-3; no clear D. Source material: naive CD4+ T cells from blood. The source is a man between 18 and 29 years old with type 1 diabetes. The CDR3 DNA follows: TGTGCCAGCAGTGAGGTTACAGATACGCAGTATTTT. Amino acid sequence: CASSEVTDTQYF.